This TCR beta chain was sequenced for a study of blood T cell repertoires in COVID-19. Participant ages covered roughly 18 to 89 years across 20 to 30 US areas. The CDR3 length is 16 residues. With V trimmed by 4 bases and J by 4 bases, 7 bases remained unmatched. Germline V gene lookup returns CDR1 LGHDT and CDR2 YNNKEL (reference sequence). Study processing details: Reference gene primer amplification in the assay estimated nucleated cell counts. Clones were read by immunoSEQ multiplex PCR, and TCRdb kept only the in-frame ones, dropping some. V and J calls plus clone size are reproduced from that table; the DNA served to infer D and trimming. This table has 300,000 to 350,000 clones, over 75% appearing once.

The V and J genes are TRBV3-1 (or the pseudogene TRBV3-2) and TRBJ1-1, with TRBD1 identical over 12 bases. The sequenced sample consisted of PBMCs or T cells enriched from blood (not recorded which). The sequence was collected from a woman aged 25-40 years who had recovered from COVID-19. DNA of the CDR3: TGTGCCAGCAGCCTCGGGACAGGGGGCGGAGGCACTGAAGCTTTCTTT. Amino acid sequence: CASSLGTGGGGTEAFF.